These 13 T cell receptor beta chains came from one sample sequenced in a study of shared clonotypes between healthy human individuals. Clones were read by immunoSEQ multiplex PCR, and TCRdb kept only the in-frame ones, dropping some. The sample comprises approximately 810,000 clones, nearly 95% of which are singletons, and under 30% rests with the top ten. CD45RO-negative, CCR7-selected cells formed the naive CD8 fraction, which excluded terminally differentiated effector memory CD45RA+ cells. The sequencing input was naive CD8+ T cells sorted from blood. The receptors come from a man aged 25 to 40 in good health.

The chain has TRBV11-3 and TRBJ1-5; 7 nucleotides agree with TRBD1. The germline CDR1 and CDR2 sequences are SGHNT and YENEEA. There are 17 residues in the CDR3. CDR3 in amino acids: CVTGCQQGYYSNQPQHF. The CDR3, as DNA: TGTGTCACGGGATGTCAACAGGGGTACTATAGCAATCAGCCCCAGCATTTT.

The chain recombines TRBV2 with TRBJ2-1; 13 bases match TRBD2. This CDR3 has 15 amino acids. Germline-derived CDR1 and CDR2 are SNHLY and FYNNEI. The J segment lost 7 bases and the V segment lost 6 bases, leaving 6 bases of the junction unmatched. CDR3 bases: TGTGCCAGCAGCAGGACTAGCGGGAGTATAAATGAGCAGTTCTTC. This sequence encodes CASSRTSGSINEQFF.

For this clone: This sample includes further DNA sequences coding for the same CDR3. The chain carries TRBV28 and TRBJ2-2, with D unresolved. This CDR3 has 11 residues. Trimming took 3 bases from V and 6 from J, leaving 2 bases between them. CDR1 and CDR2 (germline): MDHEN, SYDVKM. Here the CDR3 DNA reads TGTGCCAGCAGTTTCCCCGGGGAGCTGTTTTTT. This translates into CASSFPGELFF.

The chain is built from TRBV5-4 and TRBJ2-1; TRBD2 matches 7 bases. Germline assignment: CDR1 SGHNT and CDR2 YYREEE (reference sequence). This CDR3 has 15 residues. V was pared by 1 base and J by 7 bases, with 8 bases of the junction left unmatched. The CDR3 nucleotides read TGTGCCAGCAGCTTGAGAAGGACTAGATCAAATGAGCAGTTCTTC. This codes for CASSLRRTRSNEQFF.

The rearrangement joins TRBV6-6 to TRBJ2-5; 8 positions match TRBD2. CDR3 length: 15 residues. Trimming removed 2 bases from V and 4 bases from J; junction bases left unmatched: 6. Germline V gene sequence: CDR1 MNHNY, CDR2 SVGAGI (reference sequence). The CDR3 sequence is CASSYVFGGAETQYF. For the CDR3, the DNA is TGTGCCAGCAGTTACGTATTCGGGGGGGCAGAGACCCAGTACTTC.

V and J are TRBV6-1 and TRBJ1-5, with 8 bases fitting TRBD1. The CDR3 runs 17 residues. Germline lookup yields CDR1 MNHNS and CDR2 SASEGT. V gave up 0 bases and J gave up 5 bases; unmatched junction bases: 9. Written as DNA, the CDR3 is TGTGCCAGCAGTGAAGCGCTCTGGACAGGGACCGATCAGCCCCAGCATTTT. It translates to CASSEALWTGTDQPQHF.

This clone was detected only a few times. The chain employs TRBV5-1 and TRBJ1-4; 8 bases are shared with TRBD1. V shed 4 bases, J shed 8 bases, and the junction held 13 bases outside the gene matches. Germline V gene lookup returns CDR1 SGHRS and CDR2 YFSETQ. The CDR3 totals 16 residues. CDR3 sequence (DNA): TGCGCCAGCAGCCTCAGATCCGGGACAGGTTGGGAAAAACTGTTTTTT. Amino acids: CASSLRSGTGWEKLFF. The complete variable domain, with remaining parts taken from reference TRBV5-1 and TRBJ1-4, reads KAGVTQTPRYLIKTRGQQVTLSCSPISGHRSVSWYQQTPGQGLQFLFEYFSETQRNKGNFPGRFSGRQFSNSRSEMNVSTLELGDSALYLCASSLRSGTGWEKLFFGSGTQLSVL.

The chain carries TRBV27 and TRBJ1-1; D is undetermined. The germline V gene encodes CDR1 MNHEY and CDR2 SMNVEV (reference sequence). The CDR3 length is 12 residues. Trimming took off 6 bases at V and 7 bases at J, with 12 bases between the two ends. CDR3 DNA sequence: TGTGCCAGCAGGGGCGGTGTGGATGAAGCTTTCTTT. Protein: CASRGGVDEAFF.

In regard to this clone: Other DNA sequences in this sample translate to the same CDR3. The chain joins TRBV5-1 to TRBJ2-7; TRBD1 aligns across 8 bases. The CDR3 contains 14 residues. After removal of 0 bases from V and 3 bases from J, the junction contained 2 bases not matched to a gene. The germline gives CDR1 SGHRS, CDR2 YFSETQ. CDR3 coding DNA: TGCGCCAGCAGCTTGGGACAGGGGATCTACGAGCAGTACTTC. Translating gives CASSLGQGIYEQYF. The whole variable domain, remainder taken from reference TRBV5-1 and TRBJ2-7, is KAGVTQTPRYLIKTRGQQVTLSCSPISGHRSVSWYQQTPGQGLQFLFEYFSETQRNKGNFPGRFSGRQFSNSRSEMNVSTLELGDSALYLCASSLGQGIYEQYFGPGTRLTVT.

The V call is TRBV10-2, the J call TRBJ2-1; no firm D call. The V end was cut by 9 bases, the J end by 0 bases, with 9 bases between. This CDR3 has 13 amino acids. Germline CDR1 is WSHSY and CDR2 is SAAADI. CDR3 DNA: TGCGCCAGTGGATGGAGCTCCTACAATGAGCAGTTCTTC. It encodes CASGWSSYNEQFF.

V gene TRBV9 combines with J gene TRBJ2-5, with 12 bases matching TRBD1. The CDR3 has 15 amino acids. The trim removed 7 bases at V and 5 bases at J, leaving 9 bases unmatched. Germline V lookup: CDR1 SGDLS, CDR2 YYNGEE. Written as DNA, the CDR3 is TGTGCCAGCCAACCGGGACAGGGGGCGTGGGAGACCCAGTACTTC. Its protein is CASQPGQGAWETQYF.

On this clone itself: Other DNA sequences of this sample code for an identical CDR3. The chain is built from TRBV7-8 and TRBJ1-5, with TRBD1 identical over 10 bases. Germline CDR1 reads SGHVS; CDR2 reads FQNEAQ. This CDR3 contains 15 residues. V lost 1 base to trimming and J lost 4 bases; unmatched junction nucleotides: 1. The CDR3 protein is CASSLGTGGNQPQHF. In nucleotides, the CDR3 is TGTGCCAGCAGCTTAGGGACAGGGGGGAATCAGCCCCAGCATTTT.

The chain combines TRBV5-1 with TRBJ2-7; D not resolved. V lost 0 bases and J lost 6, with 16 bases in between. This CDR3 comprises 15 residues. Per the germline V gene, CDR1 is SGHRS and CDR2 is YFSETQ. The CDR3 spells CASSLVASVLGEQYF. The CDR3 DNA is TGCGCCAGCAGCTTGGTCGCCTCGGTGCTCGGCGAGCAGTACTTC. Full variable domain (missing parts from reference TRBV5-1 and TRBJ2-7): KAGVTQTPRYLIKTRGQQVTLSCSPISGHRSVSWYQQTPGQGLQFLFEYFSETQRNKGNFPGRFSGRQFSNSRSEMNVSTLELGDSALYLCASSLVASVLGEQYFGPGTRLTVT.